Each of the 27 T cell receptor beta chains below was sequenced from the same sample in a study of regulatory T cells in long-lasting Graves disease. Sequencing libraries for TCR beta were prepared with iRepertoire HTBI primers and Arm-PCR of CDR3 regions. TCRdb recomputed calls from the multiplex PCR reads with MiXCR, one row per CDR3 protein. The sample lists fewer than 650,000 distinct CDR3 sequences; around 15% were seen once. Documented time point: newly diagnosed GD, antithyroid drugs for less than 3 months. RNA extracted from PBMCs served as the sequencing template. These sequences were also reported in another study, on T cells in Graves' hyperthyroidism and ophthalmopathy.

The source material was peripheral blood mononuclear cells (PBMCs), sampled at new diagnosis, from a patient treated with antithyroid drugs. The receptors here all came from a woman aged 25 to 39 with Graves disease.

This clonotype came up many times. The V call is TRBV11-2, the J call TRBJ2-2; a possible D gene is TRBD1 (5 bases). Germline assignment: CDR1 SGHAT and CDR2 FQNNGV. Trimming left V 6 bases short and J 7 bases short, with 9 bases between. The CDR3 has 12 amino acids. The CDR3 DNA is TGTGCCAGCAGACCAGACAGCGGGGAGCTGTTTTTT. Translation: CASRPDSGELFF.

The V gene is TRBV27, the J gene TRBJ1-1, with 7 bases aligning to TRBD1. This CDR3 region has 15 residues. With V trimmed by 5 bases and J by 5 bases, 11 bases remained unmatched. The V gene's germline CDR1 is MNHEY and CDR2 SMNVEV (reference sequence). CDR3 sequence (DNA): TGTGCCAGCAGTGCGAGGGACAGTGGGGGAACTGAAGCTTTCTTT. It encodes CASSARDSGGTEAFF.

This clonotype came up a few times. The J gene is TRBJ1-1, the V gene TRBV29-1; 8 bases map to TRBD1. Germline CDR1 is SQVTM and CDR2 is ANQGSEA. The CDR3 covers 13 residues. V lost 3 bases, J lost 2 bases, and 2 bases stayed unmatched. The CDR3 is CSVDDRGNTEAFF. CDR3 sequence (DNA): TGCAGCGTTGACGACAGGGGAAACACTGAAGCTTTCTTT.

This chain uses TRBV14 with TRBJ1-2, with D maybe TRBD1 (5 bases). In germline, CDR1 is SGHDN, CDR2 FVKESK. The CDR3 has 17 residues. With 1 base removed from V and 6 bases from J, the gap between germline ends came to 21 bases. The CDR3 sequence: CASSQGRSVGVRHGYTF. The CDR3 DNA follows: TGTGCCAGCAGCCAAGGCCGATCAGTGGGGGTTCGTCATGGCTACACCTTC.

In its sample, this clonotype was seen many times. The chain carries TRBV7-2 and TRBJ1-2, with a tentative D call TRBD1 (5 bases). V lost 5 bases and J lost 0, with 10 bases in between. The length of the CDR3 is 14 residues. Looked up from germline, CDR1 is SGHTA and CDR2 is FQGNSA. CDR3 sequence reads: CASSPTDTNYGYTF. The CDR3 nucleotides read TGTGCCAGCAGCCCGACAGATACTAACTATGGCTACACCTTC.

Comments on this clonotype: An end of the junction differs from the germline gene, which may be a read error. The chain combines TRBV2 with TRBJ2-3, with no clear D. The CDR3 spans 16 residues. Germline V gene sequence: CDR1 SNHLY, CDR2 FYNNEI. CDR3 DNA sequence: TGTGCCAGCAGTTTAGTAGGATCTCGGATCACAGATACGCGGTATTTT. It is translated as CASSLVGSRITDTRYF.

The J gene is TRBJ2-7, the V gene TRBV5-1; 10 nucleotides line up with TRBD1. The CDR3 is 16 residues long. CDR1 SGHRS and CDR2 YFSETQ come from the germline V gene. After removal of 1 base from V and 3 bases from J, the junction contained 7 bases not matched to a gene. The CDR3 DNA reads as TGCGCCAGCAGCTTGAGCGAGGGACAGGGGCACTACGAGCAGTACTTC. Protein: CASSLSEGQGHYEQYF.

This chain uses TRBV20-1 with TRBJ2-7; TRBD2 might be the D (6 bases). CDR1 and CDR2 (germline): DFQATT, SNEGSKA (reference sequence). This CDR3 contains 15 residues. V lost 5 bases to trimming and J lost 1 base, with 18 bases between them. The CDR3 DNA sequence: TGCAGTGCTGGACCCCTTGGAGGGAGTTCCTACGAGCAGTACTTC. Protein: CSAGPLGGSSYEQYF.

For this clonotype: Possible read error: a much larger clone is one base away. This sequence joins TRBV7-2 and TRBJ2-3; D ambiguous. The V end was cut by 5 bases, the J end by 14 bases, with 17 bases between. The CDR3 extends over 12 amino acids. Germline V lookup: CDR1 SGHTA, CDR2 FQGNSA. The DNA for the CDR3 is TGTGCCAGCAGCGACCGAACCCCTGCGCGGTATTTT. This gives the protein CASSDRTPARYF.

In nucleotides, the CDR3 is TGTGCCAGCAGCCCGCTCCATGGGGCCTACGAGCAGTACTTC. Translation: CASSPLHGAYEQYF. The chain links TRBV5-4 to TRBJ2-7; no clear D gene. V shed 4 bases and J shed 2 bases, with 13 bases lying between them. Germline-derived CDR1 and CDR2 are SGHNT and YYREEE (reference sequence). This CDR3 comprises 14 residues.

The CDR3 region is CATSRDRGVEGYTF. The DNA for the CDR3 is TGTGCCACCAGCAGAGACAGGGGAGTAGAGGGCTACACCTTC. J is TRBJ1-2 and V is TRBV15, with TRBD1 as a possible D gene (6 bases). Per the germline V gene, CDR1 is LNHNV and CDR2 is YYDKDF (reference sequence). This CDR3 is built from 14 residues. Trimming removed 0 bases from V and 8 bases from J, with 13 bases in between.

This clonotype showed up just a few times. CDR3 DNA sequence: TGTGCCAGCACCGCGGGGGGAAGCTCCTACGAGCAGTACTTC. Encoded protein: CASTAGGSSYEQYF. This sequence joins TRBV5-5 and TRBJ2-7; 8 nucleotides line up with TRBD2. J lost 0 bases, V lost 6 bases, and 5 bases had no gene match. The CDR3 is made up of 14 amino acids. Germline V gene data show CDR1 as SGHKS and CDR2 as YYEKEE (reference sequence).

This clonotype was observed a handful of times. A junction boundary mismatches the germline segment, possibly from a read error. The CDR3 coding sequence is TGTGCCAGTGGTATACTCGGGACCTACACCTTCTACAATGAGCAGTTCTTC. Amino acids: CASGILGTYTFYNEQFF. J is TRBJ2-1 and V is TRBV19; D may correspond to TRBD1 or TRBD2 (5 bases each). The CDR3 extends over 17 amino acids. CDR1 LNHDA and CDR2 SQIVND come from the germline V gene (reference sequence).

This clonotype was counted ten times or more. This chain uses TRBV7-3 with TRBJ2-5; D is unresolved. Germline-derived CDR1 and CDR2 are SGHTA and FQGTGA. CDR3 size: 13 residues. V shed 5 bases and J shed 0 bases, with 7 bases lying between them. The DNA of the CDR3 is TGTGCCAGCAGCCCTAGAAACCAAGAGACCCAGTACTTC. Translated: CASSPRNQETQYF.

The chain combines TRBV28 with TRBJ2-3, with D possibly being TRBD2 (6 bases). V was pared by 3 bases and J by 2 bases, with 15 bases between. This CDR3 has 16 residues. Germline assignment: CDR1 MDHEN and CDR2 SYDVKM. The CDR3 protein is CASSLQDYLFTDTQYF. The CDR3 region has the DNA TGTGCCAGCAGTTTGCAGGACTACCTTTTCACAGATACGCAGTATTTT.

As regards this clonotype: A far larger clone is just one base off, so this is likely a read error. V is TRBV27 and J is TRBJ2-3; the D gene is possibly TRBD1 (6 bases). Germline loops: CDR1 MNHEY, CDR2 SMNVEV (reference sequence). The CDR3 length is 15 residues. V was cut by 5 bases and J by 4 bases, with 16 bases left in between. CDR3 protein: CASSENTGGADTQYF. CDR3 DNA sequence: TGTGCCAGCAGTGAAAACACTGGGGGCGCAGATACGCAGTATTTT.

There are many counts of this clonotype. CDR3 residues: CSARAVQGGNTEAFF. The CDR3 DNA sequence: TGCAGTGCTAGAGCCGTACAGGGCGGGAACACTGAAGCTTTCTTT. This chain connects TRBV20-1 to TRBJ1-1, with TRBD1 as a possible D gene (6 bases). Trimming stripped 1 base from V and 1 base from J, with 13 bases between. This CDR3 is 15 amino acids long. Germline CDR1 DFQATT, CDR2 SNEGSKA (reference sequence).

The table lists this clonotype with many counts. The rearrangement links TRBV2 to TRBJ1-4; D uncertain. The germline V gene encodes CDR1 SNHLY and CDR2 FYNNEI. This CDR3 comprises 16 residues. The germline V and J ends were trimmed by 6 bases and 0 bases, with 14 bases remaining between them. This CDR3 reads CASRDPIQPTNEKLFF. Here the CDR3 DNA reads TGTGCCAGCAGGGACCCCATTCAGCCAACTAATGAAAAACTGTTTTTT.

The rearrangement joins TRBV4-2 to TRBJ1-3, with 8 bases identical to TRBD1. The CDR3 loop spans 17 amino acids. Germline CDR1 is LGHNA and CDR2 is YNFKEQ. V trimming: 4 bases; J trimming: 0 bases; junction bases outside the gene matches: 8. The CDR3 sequence is CASSRPQGVDSGNTIYF. CDR3 coding DNA: TGTGCCAGCAGCCGCCCACAGGGGGTTGACTCTGGAAACACCATATATTTT.

This clonotype occurred a few times. The chain combines TRBV5-1 with TRBJ2-3; no firm D call. Trimming left V 0 bases short and J 2 bases short, with 7 bases between. Germline CDR1 SGHRS, CDR2 YFSETQ. The CDR3 totals 14 residues. CDR3 coding DNA: TGCGCCAGCAGCTTGGATAGAAACACAGATACGCAGTATTTT. This gives the protein CASSLDRNTDTQYF. The full variable domain, completed using reference TRBV5-1 and TRBJ2-3, is KAGVTQTPRYLIKTRGQQVTLSCSPISGHRSVSWYQQTPGQGLQFLFEYFSETQRNKGNFPGRFSGRQFSNSRSEMNVSTLELGDSALYLCASSLDRNTDTQYFGPGTRLTVL.

This clonotype was counted ten times or more. The chain couples TRBV30 to TRBJ2-5, with D hard to call. V shed 0 bases and J shed 5 bases, with 4 bases lying between them. The CDR3 spans 11 residues. CDR1 is GTSNPN, CDR2 SVGIG, per germline (reference sequence). As DNA, the CDR3 is TGTGCCTGGAGTGTAGGGGAGACCCAGTACTTC. It is translated as CAWSVGETQYF.

This clonotype came up many times. The CDR3 DNA reads TGTGCCAGCCGCCCCGGGTTCTCTGGAAACACCATATATTTT. Its translation: CASRPGFSGNTIYF. V is TRBV2 and J is TRBJ1-3; no firm D call. Germline loops: CDR1 SNHLY, CDR2 FYNNEI. V lost 8 bases, J lost 0 bases, and 11 bases lay in between. The CDR3 spans 14 residues.

The chain is built from TRBV7-9 and TRBJ2-2; possible D gene TRBD2, 5 bases. The germline V and J ends were trimmed by 5 bases and 6 bases, with 19 bases remaining between them. The CDR3 has 16 amino acids. From germline, CDR1 is SEHNR and CDR2 FQNEAQ (reference sequence). CDR3 in DNA: TGTGCCAGCAGCGCCAGGACTTTGTTAGCGTCCGGGGAGCTGTTTTTT. Translated: CASSARTLLASGELFF. Full variable domain (rest looked up from reference TRBV7-9 and TRBJ2-2): DTGVSQNPRHKITKRGQNVTFRCDPISEHNRLYWYRQTLGQGPEFLTYFQNEAQLEKSRLLSDRFSAERPKGSFSTLEIQRTEQGDSAMYLCASSARTLLASGELFFGEGSRLTVL.

CDR3 region: CAISGQANEQYF. The CDR3 DNA reads TGTGCCATCAGTGGGCAGGCCAACGAGCAGTACTTC. This rearrangement joins TRBV10-3 to TRBJ2-7; D is unclear. The CDR3 extends over 12 amino acids. Trimming cost V 4 bases and J 5 bases, with 9 bases left between them. The germline CDR1 and CDR2 sequences are ENHRY and SYGVKD.

This clonotype was seen many times. This chain connects TRBV11-2 to TRBJ2-3; D is perhaps TRBD1 or TRBD2 (5 bases each). Germline CDR1 and CDR2: SGHAT and FQNNGV. Trimming left V 3 bases short and J 2 bases short, with 12 bases between. The CDR3 has 15 residues. The CDR3 nucleotides read TGTGCCAGCAGCTTGGGGGTAGGATTCACAGATACGCAGTATTTT. This sequence encodes CASSLGVGFTDTQYF.

The table lists this clonotype with a few counts. This rearrangement joins TRBV7-3 to TRBJ1-2; TRBD1 matches 10 bases. V gave up 1 base and J gave up 2 bases; unmatched junction bases: 7. This CDR3 contains 17 residues. The germline CDR1 and CDR2 sequences are SGHTA and FQGTGA. In DNA form, the CDR3 reads TGTGCCAGCAGCTTAATGCCCCCGGGACAGGGGAACTATGGCTACACCTTC. It codes for CASSLMPPGQGNYGYTF.

The chain employs TRBV6-1 and TRBJ1-4; 8 bases align to TRBD1. Germline loops: CDR1 MNHNS, CDR2 SASEGT. The V gene end was trimmed by 6 bases and the J gene end by 8 bases; junction bases not matched to a gene: 11. The CDR3 loop spans 15 amino acids. The DNA of the CDR3 is TGTGCCAGCAGCGATACGGACAGGGCGGCCGAAAAACTGTTTTTT. This sequence encodes CASSDTDRAAEKLFF.